This passage covers 3 T cell receptor beta chains from one sample sequenced in a study of T cells in Graves' hyperthyroidism and ophthalmopathy (dated by TCRdb to the late 2010s). The library was made by multiplex PCR. The instrument given in TCRdb is Illumina HiSeq 2000. TCR beta CDR3 regions were amplified from RNA transcripts. The TCR CDR3 was subjected to a first round of RT-PCR using the HTBI primer set and the Qiagen OneStep RT-PCR kit. In TCRdb, the public reads were trimmed at Q25 with fastp and aligned with MiXCR, with productive beta chains retained. Entries are consolidated by CDR3 protein sequence, retaining the most common genes and DNA. Across this sample there are about 610,000 distinct CDR3 sequences, with roughly 14% seen only once. Jointly, the top ten make up about 4.5% of the sample. The sequenced sample was blood. These receptors all come from a woman aged 40 to 55 with Graves' ophthalmopathy.

This clonotype occurred many times. The chain recombines TRBV29-1 with TRBJ2-4; 7 bases line up with TRBD1. Germline loops: CDR1 SQVTM, CDR2 ANQGSEA. The CDR3 covers 18 residues. After removal of 5 bases from V and 0 bases from J, the junction contained 16 bases not matched to a gene. The DNA of the CDR3 is TGCAGCGTTAAAATCAGGGGGATTTTTGAAATAGCCAAAAACATTCAGTACTTC. It yields the protein CSVKIRGIFEIAKNIQYF. The complete variable domain, with remaining parts taken from reference TRBV29-1 and TRBJ2-4, reads SAVISQKPSRDICQRGTSLTIQCQVDSQVTMMFWYRQQPGQSLTLIATANQGSEATYESGFVIDKFPISRPNLTFSTLTVSNMSPEDSSIYLCSVKIRGIFEIAKNIQYFGAGTRLSVL.

This clonotype has ten or more counts. The CDR3 sequence: CASRPSGTPVTDTQYF. The CDR3 DNA follows: TGTGCCAGCAGACCATCCGGGACGCCCGTCACAGATACGCAGTATTTT. V gene TRBV6-4 combines with J gene TRBJ2-3; the D gene could be TRBD1 or TRBD2 (5 bases each). Trimming removed 6 bases from V and 2 bases from J, with 18 bases in between. There are 16 residues in the CDR3. The germline CDR1 and CDR2 sequences are MRHNA and SNTAGT.

The chain joins TRBV4-3 to TRBJ1-2, with a weak D call TRBD1 (5 bases). In germline, CDR1 is LGHNA, CDR2 YSLEER. This CDR3 is 17 amino acids long. V gave up 1 base and J gave up 0 bases, with 15 bases separating them. The CDR3 region has the DNA TGCGCCAGCAGCCAAGTGTCAGGGCTCCGAACTAACTATGGCTACACCTTC. This sequence encodes CASSQVSGLRTNYGYTF.